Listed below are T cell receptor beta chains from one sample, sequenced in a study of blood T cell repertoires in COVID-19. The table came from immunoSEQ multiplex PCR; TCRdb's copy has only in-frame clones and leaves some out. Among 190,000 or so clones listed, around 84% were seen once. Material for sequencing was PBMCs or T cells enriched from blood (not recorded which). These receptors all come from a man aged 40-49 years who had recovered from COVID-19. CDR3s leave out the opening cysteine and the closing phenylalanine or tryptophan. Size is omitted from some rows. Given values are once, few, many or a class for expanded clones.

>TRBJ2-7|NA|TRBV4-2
ASSQDFLYEQY
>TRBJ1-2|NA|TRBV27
ASSLTGGLNYGYT
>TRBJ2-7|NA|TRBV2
ASSSLGSGRVGEQY
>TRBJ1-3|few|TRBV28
ASSLGQGSTGNTIY
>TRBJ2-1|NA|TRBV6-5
ASRTKPHQGEQF
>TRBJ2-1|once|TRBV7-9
ASSSGGGSLSYNEQF
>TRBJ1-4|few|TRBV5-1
ASREGGANEKLF
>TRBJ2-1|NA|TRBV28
ASSGGHYNEQF
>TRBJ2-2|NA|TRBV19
ASSIGQGWELF
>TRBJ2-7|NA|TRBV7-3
ASSLSSGGEQY
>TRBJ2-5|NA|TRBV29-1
SVPQGAGETQY
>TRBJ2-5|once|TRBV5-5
ASSLDRVDAYGETQY
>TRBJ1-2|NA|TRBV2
ASSDPTGGYGYT
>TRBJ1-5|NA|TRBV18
ASSSGQSNQPQH
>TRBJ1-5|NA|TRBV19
ASGTGGANQPQH
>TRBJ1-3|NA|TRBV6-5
ASSSPVGNTIY
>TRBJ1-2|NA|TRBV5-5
ASSADRGLNGYT
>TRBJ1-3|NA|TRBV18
ASSPGQSRSGNTIY
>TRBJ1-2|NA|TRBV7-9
ASSLPITGNYGYT
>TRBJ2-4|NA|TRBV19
ASRGTSGREAKNIQY
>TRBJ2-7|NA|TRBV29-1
SVVSGSYEQY
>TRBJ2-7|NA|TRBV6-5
ASRTQGTVTYEQY
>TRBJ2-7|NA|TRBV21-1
ASRLQDPQGTYYEQY
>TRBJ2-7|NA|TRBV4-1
ASSQWDREYEQY
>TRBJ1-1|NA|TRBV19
ASRRTGRRENTEAF
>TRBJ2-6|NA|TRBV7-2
ASSRSGANVLT
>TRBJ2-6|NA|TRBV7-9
ASRPGTVLSGANVLT
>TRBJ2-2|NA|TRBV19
ASSELTGSGTGELF
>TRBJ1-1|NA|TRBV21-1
ASSKGPHRRKNTEAF
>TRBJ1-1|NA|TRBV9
ASSVDSRNTEAF